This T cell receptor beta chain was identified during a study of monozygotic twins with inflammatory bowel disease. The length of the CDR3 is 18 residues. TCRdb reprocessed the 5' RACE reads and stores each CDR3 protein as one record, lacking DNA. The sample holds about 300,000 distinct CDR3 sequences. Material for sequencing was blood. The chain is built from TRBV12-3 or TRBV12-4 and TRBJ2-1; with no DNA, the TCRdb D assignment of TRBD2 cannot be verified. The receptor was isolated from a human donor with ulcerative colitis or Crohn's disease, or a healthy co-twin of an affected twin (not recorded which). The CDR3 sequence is CASSLAILAESSYNEQFF.